These 20 T cell receptor beta chains were sequenced from one sample in a study of T cell responses to AZD1222 COVID-19 vaccine. TCRdb keeps only in-frame clones here, not all; method: immunoSEQ multiplex PCR. Of around 100,000 clones listed, 90% to 95% are singletons. This sample comprised peripheral blood, obtained on day 0 of AZD1222 vaccination. These receptor sequences come from an adult in good health.

The chain links TRBV11-3 to TRBJ1-1; D unresolved. The CDR3 is 11 amino acids. The V end was cut by 8 bases, the J end by 6 bases, with 10 bases between. The germline V gene encodes CDR1 SGHNT and CDR2 YENEEA. The DNA of the CDR3 is TGTGCCAGCTGTAGGGATGCTGAAGCTTTCTTT. It specifies CASCRDAEAFF.

The rearrangement links TRBV7-3 to TRBJ1-6; 7 nucleotides line up with TRBD1. J was trimmed by 9 bases and V by 6 bases; bases with no gene match: 5. CDR3 length: 13 residues. CDR1 is SGHTA and CDR2 is FQGTGA in the germline V gene. The CDR3 DNA is TGTGCCAGCAGTTACGACAGGGCTTCACCCCTCCACTTT. Translating gives CASSYDRASPLHF.

The rearrangement uses TRBV5-4 and TRBJ1-3; TRBD1 is a possible D gene (6 bases). Germline V lookup: CDR1 SGHNT, CDR2 YYREEE (reference sequence). The CDR3 contains 17 residues. Trimming took off 0 bases at V and 4 bases at J, with 17 bases between the two ends. In DNA, the CDR3 is TGTGCCAGCAGCTTGGCGGGAAGACAGGTGGCGGGAAACACCATATATTTT. It translates to CASSLAGRQVAGNTIYF.

This chain uses TRBV19 with TRBJ1-5; 9 nucleotides line up with TRBD1. V dropped 5 bases and J dropped 6; count of bases not matched to a gene: 5. The CDR3 is made up of 14 amino acids. Germline V CDR1 and CDR2: LNHDA, SQIVND (reference sequence). CDR3 sequence: CASSERTGAQPQHF. The CDR3 DNA sequence: TGTGCCAGTAGTGAACGGACAGGGGCTCAGCCCCAGCATTTT.

The count of this clone is one. This chain uses TRBV6-2 or TRBV6-3 with TRBJ1-2; 7 nucleotides match TRBD1. The germline V gene has CDR1 MNHEY and CDR2 SVGEGT. The CDR3 has 14 residues. V shed 6 bases and J 1 base; nucleotides not matched to a gene: 5. CDR3 bases: TGTGCCAGCAGCCCGGACAGGCTTAACTATGGCTACACCTTC. Protein product: CASSPDRLNYGYTF.

The V and J genes are TRBV27 and TRBJ2-1; possible D gene TRBD2, 6 bases. In germline, CDR1 is MNHEY, CDR2 SMNVEV (reference sequence). The CDR3 has 14 residues. V was clipped by 2 bases and J by 5 bases, with 10 bases between them. CDR3 amino acids: CASSLAGGDNEQFF. The CDR3 nucleotides read TGTGCCAGCAGTTTAGCCGGGGGTGACAATGAGCAGTTCTTC.

The chain recombines TRBV28 with TRBJ1-5; 8 bases fit TRBD1. CDR1 and CDR2 from the germline V gene are MDHEN and SYDVKM. The junction had 7 bases not matched to a gene; V was cut back by 6 bases and J by 6 bases. The CDR3 is 14 residues long. CDR3 bases: TGTGCCAGCAGAATAGGACAGGGAGGTCAGCCCCAGCATTTT. Translated, it gives CASRIGQGGQPQHF.

The chain employs TRBV4-1 and TRBJ1-5, with D unresolved. In germline, CDR1 is MGHRA, CDR2 YSYEKL. The CDR3 sequence is 16 residues long. V lost 5 bases to trimming and J lost 0 bases, with 14 bases between them. The CDR3, as DNA: TGCGCCAGCAGCTACCGGGCAACAGATAGCAATCAGCCCCAGCATTTT. It translates to CASSYRATDSNQPQHF.

This clone was observed a single time. V usage is TRBV12-3 or TRBV12-4 and J usage is TRBJ1-5; D ambiguous. This CDR3 spans 13 amino acids. Trimming shortened V by 6 bases and J by 6 bases, and 12 bases separated the two germline ends. CDR3 region: CASRGGQTQPQHF. The CDR3 DNA reads as TGTGCCAGCAGGGGCGGGCAGACTCAGCCCCAGCATTTT.

The rearrangement joins TRBV5-1 to TRBJ2-7, with D possibly being TRBD1 (7 bases). CDR1 is SGHRS and CDR2 is YFSETQ in the germline V gene. V dropped 0 bases and J dropped 5 bases, with 15 bases sitting between them. This CDR3 region has 15 residues. DNA of the CDR3: TGCGCCAGCAGCTTGGGGCGGGACAGTTTAAACGAGCAGTACTTC. It is translated as CASSLGRDSLNEQYF.

The rearrangement links TRBV5-1 to TRBJ1-3; 10 positions agree with TRBD1. Looked up from germline, CDR1 is SGHRS and CDR2 is YFSETQ. The CDR3 covers 18 residues. V dropped 3 bases and J dropped 0; count of bases not matched to a gene: 9. The CDR3 sequence: CASSSRTGGVISGNTIYF. The CDR3 DNA reads TGCGCCAGCAGCTCTCGGACAGGGGGGGTAATCTCTGGAAACACCATATATTTT.

The chain carries TRBV5-1 and TRBJ2-1; a possible D gene is TRBD2 (5 bases). There are 16 residues in the CDR3. Trimming took off 4 bases at V and 8 bases at J, with 22 bases between the two ends. CDR1 and CDR2 (germline): SGHRS, YFSETQ. The CDR3 protein is CASSQGLSIRPDEQFF. The CDR3 nucleotides read TGCGCCAGCAGCCAAGGACTCAGCATCCGACCCGATGAGCAGTTCTTC.

The V gene is TRBV2, the J gene TRBJ1-2; D remains ambiguous. From germline, CDR1 is SNHLY and CDR2 FYNNEI. This CDR3 has 13 residues. V gave up 1 base and J gave up 8 bases, with 11 bases separating them. The CDR3 is CASSEVSAGGYTF. In DNA form, the CDR3 reads TGTGCCAGCAGTGAAGTGTCAGCTGGGGGCTACACCTTC.

This chain connects TRBV5-1 to TRBJ2-3; 15 bases are shared with TRBD2. V was pared by 1 base and J by 4 bases, with 7 bases of the junction left unmatched. The CDR3 contains 18 residues. The V gene's germline CDR1 is SGHRS and CDR2 YFSETQ. The CDR3 here is CASSLRTSGRAGSDTQYF. CDR3 in DNA: TGCGCCAGCAGCTTGAGGACTAGCGGGAGGGCCGGTTCAGATACGCAGTATTTT.

The chain is built from TRBV2 and TRBJ1-2; D unresolved. V was clipped by 6 bases and J by 9 bases, with 20 bases between them. The CDR3 has 14 amino acids. Germline V gives CDR1 SNHLY, CDR2 FYNNEI. Written as DNA, the CDR3 is TGTGCCAGCAGCGCCGCCAGGTCGTATCCGAGCTACACCTTC. It codes for CASSAARSYPSYTF.

The chain carries TRBV30 and TRBJ1-1, with 7 bases matching TRBD1. The CDR3 consists of 15 residues. After removal of 3 bases from V and 0 bases from J, the junction contained 7 bases not matched to a gene. Germline V gene data show CDR1 as GTSNPN and CDR2 as SVGIG (reference sequence). The DNA of the CDR3 is TGTGCCTGGAGGGATCTGGGACAGATGAACACTGAAGCTTTCTTT. This codes for CAWRDLGQMNTEAFF.

This sequence joins TRBV29-1 and TRBJ2-6, with D unresolved. The CDR3 totals 13 residues. Germline-derived CDR1 and CDR2 are SQVTM and ANQGSEA. Trimming cost V 2 bases and J 4 bases, with 6 bases left between them. DNA for the CDR3: TGCAGCGTTGAACGCCCGGGGGCCAACGTCCTGACTTTC. Translating gives CSVERPGANVLTF.

The V and J genes are TRBV3-1 (or the pseudogene TRBV3-2) and TRBJ1-4; unclear D gene. The V end was cut by 5 bases, the J end by 7 bases, with 5 bases between. Per the germline V gene, CDR1 is LGHDT and CDR2 is YNNKEL (reference sequence). This CDR3 is 11 amino acids long. The CDR3 reads CASSYSEKLFF. The DNA for the CDR3 is TGTGCCAGCAGCTACAGTGAAAAACTGTTTTTT.

The genes are TRBV10-3 and TRBJ1-1; the match to TRBD1 covers 8 bases. V was clipped by 4 bases and J by 1 base; unmatched bases: 11. The CDR3 runs to 17 residues. Germline CDR1 is ENHRY and CDR2 is SYGVKD. The DNA for the CDR3 is TGTGCCATCAGTGTTTTGGGACAGGAGGGGGGGAACACTGAAGCTTTCTTT. Translated: CAISVLGQEGGNTEAFF.

The chain uses TRBV28 and TRBJ1-4; unclear D gene. This CDR3 comprises 13 residues. The V end lost 8 bases, the J end lost 8 bases, and 15 bases lay between the germline ends. In germline, CDR1 is MDHEN, CDR2 SYDVKM. This CDR3 reads CASLGGPGEKLFF. CDR3 nucleotide sequence: TGTGCCAGCTTGGGCGGACCCGGAGAAAAACTGTTTTTT.